The 3 T cell receptor beta chains below all came from one sample that was sequenced in a study of OX40 agonist ivuxolimab in advanced cancers. Libraries were prepared by immunoSEQ multiplex PCR; TCRdb keeps only in-frame clonotypes and omits some of them. Among tens of thousands of clones listed, approximately 79% were seen once. The sample consisted of CD4+ or CD8+ T cells sorted from blood, taken in a trial of the OX40 agonist ivuxolimab. The source of these receptors is an adult with an advanced solid tumor such as melanoma, head and neck, liver or kidney cancer.

The chain couples TRBV11-3 to TRBJ1-1; tentatively, D is TRBD1 (6 bases). Germline V gives CDR1 SGHNT, CDR2 YENEEA. The CDR3 is made up of 15 amino acids. The germline V and J ends were trimmed by 0 bases and 2 bases, with 10 bases remaining between them. Written as DNA, the CDR3 is TGTGCCAGCAGCTTAGATGGGGGCTCAAACACTGAAGCTTTCTTT. Residues: CASSLDGGSNTEAFF.

The genes are TRBV5-6 and TRBJ2-7; TRBD1 agrees at 8 bases. The CDR3 spans 16 residues. The germline gives CDR1 SGHDT, CDR2 YYEEEE. After removal of 0 bases from V and 9 bases from J, the junction contained 14 bases not matched to a gene. The CDR3 coding sequence is TGTGCCAGCAGCTTGGTGGCCCCAGGACAGGGAAGAGGGCAGTACTTC. This encodes CASSLVAPGQGRGQYF.

The rearrangement joins TRBV6-6 to TRBJ2-3; TRBD2 matches at 7 bases. The CDR3 runs 16 residues. The germline V gene has CDR1 MNHNY and CDR2 SVGAGI (reference sequence). Trimming cost V 0 bases and J 2 bases; bases outside gene matches: 5. This CDR3 is CASSYSNSGATDTQYF. CDR3 sequence (DNA): TGTGCCAGCAGTTACTCGAACAGCGGGGCCACAGATACGCAGTATTTT.